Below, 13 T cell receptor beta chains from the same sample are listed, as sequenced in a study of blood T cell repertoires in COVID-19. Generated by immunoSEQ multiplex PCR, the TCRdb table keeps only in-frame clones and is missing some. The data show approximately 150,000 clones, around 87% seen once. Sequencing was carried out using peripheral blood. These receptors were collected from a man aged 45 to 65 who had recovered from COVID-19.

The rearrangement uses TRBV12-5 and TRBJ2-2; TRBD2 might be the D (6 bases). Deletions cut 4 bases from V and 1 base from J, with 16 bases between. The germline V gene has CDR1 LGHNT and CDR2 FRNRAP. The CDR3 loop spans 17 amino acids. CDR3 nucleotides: TGTGCTAGTGGTTCCAACCGGGACTGGCTGAACACCGGGGAGCTGTTTTTT. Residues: CASGSNRDWLNTGELFF. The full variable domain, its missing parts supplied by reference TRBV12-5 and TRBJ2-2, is DARVTQTPRHKVTEMGQEVTMRCQPILGHNTVFWYRQTMMQGLELLAYFRNRAPLDDSGMPKDRFSAEMPDATLATLKIQPSEPRDSAVYFCASGSNRDWLNTGELFFGEGSRLTVL.

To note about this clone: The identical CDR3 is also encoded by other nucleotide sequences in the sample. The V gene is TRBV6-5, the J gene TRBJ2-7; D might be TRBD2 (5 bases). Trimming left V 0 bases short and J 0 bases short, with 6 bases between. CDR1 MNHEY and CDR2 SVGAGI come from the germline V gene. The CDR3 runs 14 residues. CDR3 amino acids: CASSYSRGSYEQYF. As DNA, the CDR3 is TGTGCCAGCAGTTACTCTCGGGGCTCCTACGAGCAGTACTTC.

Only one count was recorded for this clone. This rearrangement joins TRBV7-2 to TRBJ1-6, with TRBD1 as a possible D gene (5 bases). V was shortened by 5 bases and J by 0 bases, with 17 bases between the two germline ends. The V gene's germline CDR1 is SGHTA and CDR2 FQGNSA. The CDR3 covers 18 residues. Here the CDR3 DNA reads TGTGCCAGCAGCCCACTTGGGAGGGGTAGCTCCTATAATTCACCCCTCCACTTT. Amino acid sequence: CASSPLGRGSSYNSPLHF.

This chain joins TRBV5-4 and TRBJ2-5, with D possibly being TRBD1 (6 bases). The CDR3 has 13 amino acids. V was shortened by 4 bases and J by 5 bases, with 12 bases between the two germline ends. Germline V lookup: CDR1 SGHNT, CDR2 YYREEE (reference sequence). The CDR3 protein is CASSQGTLETQYF. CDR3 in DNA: TGTGCCAGCAGCCAAGGGACATTGGAGACCCAGTACTTC. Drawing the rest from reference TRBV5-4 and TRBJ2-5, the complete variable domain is ETGVTQSPTHLIKTRGQQVTLRCSSQSGHNTVSWYQQALGQGPQFIFQYYREEENGRGNFPPRFSGLQFPNYSSELNVNALELDDSALYLCASSQGTLETQYFGPGTRLLVL.

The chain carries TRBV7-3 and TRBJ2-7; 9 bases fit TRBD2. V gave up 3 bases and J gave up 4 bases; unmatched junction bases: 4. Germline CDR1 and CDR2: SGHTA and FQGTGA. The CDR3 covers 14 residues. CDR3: CASSFGLAPYEQYF. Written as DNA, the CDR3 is TGTGCCAGCAGCTTTGGACTAGCGCCTTACGAGCAGTACTTC. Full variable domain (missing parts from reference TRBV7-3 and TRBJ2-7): GAGVSQTPSNKVTEKGKYVELRCDPISGHTALYWYRQSLGQGPEFLIYFQGTGAADDSGLPNDRFFAVRPEGSVSTLKIQRTERGDSAVYLCASSFGLAPYEQYFGPGTRLTVT.

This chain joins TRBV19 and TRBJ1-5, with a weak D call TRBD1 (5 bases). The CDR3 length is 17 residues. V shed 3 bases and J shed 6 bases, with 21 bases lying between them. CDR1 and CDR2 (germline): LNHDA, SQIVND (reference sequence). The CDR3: CASSIRELIHIGQPQHF. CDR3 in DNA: TGTGCCAGTAGTATCAGGGAACTCATCCATATAGGTCAGCCCCAGCATTTT.

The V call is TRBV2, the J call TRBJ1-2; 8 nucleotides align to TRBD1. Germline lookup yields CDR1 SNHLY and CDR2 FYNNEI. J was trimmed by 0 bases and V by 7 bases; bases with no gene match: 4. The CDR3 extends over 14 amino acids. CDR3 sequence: CASTAGGSNYGYTF. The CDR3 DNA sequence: TGTGCCAGCACCGCAGGGGGCTCTAACTATGGCTACACCTTC.

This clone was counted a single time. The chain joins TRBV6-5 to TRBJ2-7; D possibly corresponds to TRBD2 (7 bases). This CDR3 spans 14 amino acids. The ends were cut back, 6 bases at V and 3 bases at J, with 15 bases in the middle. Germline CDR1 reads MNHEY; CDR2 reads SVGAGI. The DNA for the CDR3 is TGTGCCAGCAGCCCCCCGGGGGGCCTCTACGAGCAGTACTTC. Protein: CASSPPGGLYEQYF.

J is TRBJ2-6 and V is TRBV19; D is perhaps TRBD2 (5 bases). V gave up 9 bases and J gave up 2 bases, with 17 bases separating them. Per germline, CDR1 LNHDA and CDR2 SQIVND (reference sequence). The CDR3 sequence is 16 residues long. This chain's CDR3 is CARGKRVITGANVLTF. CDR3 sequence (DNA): TGTGCCAGGGGGAAGAGGGTTATTACTGGGGCCAACGTCCTGACTTTC.

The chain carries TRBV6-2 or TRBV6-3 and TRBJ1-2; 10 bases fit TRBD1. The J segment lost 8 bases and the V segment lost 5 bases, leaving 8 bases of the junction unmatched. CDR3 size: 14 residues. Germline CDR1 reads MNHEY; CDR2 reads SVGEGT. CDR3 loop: CASSPPGQGKGYTF. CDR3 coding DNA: TGTGCCAGCAGTCCGCCGGGACAGGGGAAGGGCTACACCTTC.

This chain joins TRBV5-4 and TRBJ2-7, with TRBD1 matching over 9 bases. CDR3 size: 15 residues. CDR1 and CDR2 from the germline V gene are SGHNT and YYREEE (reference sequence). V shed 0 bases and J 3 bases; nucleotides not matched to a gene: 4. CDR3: CASSLVQGADYEQYF. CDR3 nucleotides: TGTGCCAGCAGCTTGGTACAGGGGGCGGACTACGAGCAGTACTTC.

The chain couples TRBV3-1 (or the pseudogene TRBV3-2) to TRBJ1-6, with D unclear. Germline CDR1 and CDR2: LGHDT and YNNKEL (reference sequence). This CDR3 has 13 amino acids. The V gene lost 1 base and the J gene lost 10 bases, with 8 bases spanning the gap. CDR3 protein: CASSQGGFSPLHF. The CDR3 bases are TGTGCCAGCAGCCAAGGCGGGTTCTCACCCCTCCACTTT.

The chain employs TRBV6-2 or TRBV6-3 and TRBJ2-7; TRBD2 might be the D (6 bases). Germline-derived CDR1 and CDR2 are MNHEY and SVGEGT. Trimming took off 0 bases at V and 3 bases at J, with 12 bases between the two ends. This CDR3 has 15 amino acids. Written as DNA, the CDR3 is TGTGCCAGCAGTTACTCTGCGGGGCTCAACTACGAGCAGTACTTC. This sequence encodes CASSYSAGLNYEQYF.